These 32 T cell receptor beta chains originate from one sample sequenced in a study of tumor-infiltrating lymphocytes in primary liver carcinoma (dated by TCRdb to between 2016 and 2019). Instrument on record: Illumina HiSeq 2500. TCRbeta-specific cDNA was reverse-transcribed from approximately 0.5 ug total RNA using a constant-region primer and ProtoScript II reverse transcriptase. TCRbeta libraries were built with three nested multiplex PCR rounds, a slightly modified ARM-PCR procedure. Each of the first two PCR rounds ran for approximately 10 cycles and used multiplex TRBV1-TRBV30 forward primers together with a Cbeta reverse primer. TCRdb's own reprocessing of the public reads used fastp at Q25 and MiXCR and kept productive beta chains. CDR3 protein duplicates are merged, each entry listing the most common genes and DNA. Across this sample there are some 110,000 distinct CDR3 sequences, with approximately 82% seen only once. Approximately 20% of the sample belongs to the ten largest clones.

Without any cell sorting, total RNA and DNA were extracted together from approximately 20-30 mg of bulk tissue using the AllPrep DNA/RNA mini kit. Sequencing was carried out using liver tumor tissue from sampling region 3. This specimen's cell subset or site label, per the study, means: tumor region T3, left-lateral pole. These receptor sequences come from a man aged 35 to 55 with primary liver carcinoma and hepatitis B virus infection.

About this clonotype: Because it lacks the conserved phenylalanine or tryptophan at the end, this CDR3 is likely a read error. The rearrangement links TRBV11-2 to TRBJ2-5; 7 bases are shared with TRBD2. Germline CDR1 is SGHAT and CDR2 is FQNNGV. CDR3 size: 15 residues. The CDR3 DNA sequence: TGTGCCAGCACCTTAGGGGCTAGCGGACAAGAGACACAGTACTAC. It specifies CASTLGASGQETQYY.

This clonotype turned up a few times. This sequence joins TRBV11-2 and TRBJ1-6; TRBD1 matches at 7 bases. Germline-derived CDR1 and CDR2 are SGHAT and FQNNGV. The CDR3 totals 13 residues. With 3 bases clipped from V and 8 bases from J, the junction kept 1 base outside the gene matches. The CDR3 DNA follows: TGTGCCAGCAGCTTCCAGGGGGATTCACCCCTCCACTTT. Residues: CASSFQGDSPLHF.

Remarks on this clonotype: The conserved phenylalanine or tryptophan normally closing the CDR3 is absent here, so this likely arose from a read error. V usage is TRBV7-9 and J usage is TRBJ2-7; D is possibly TRBD1 (5 bases). The germline V gene encodes CDR1 SEHNR and CDR2 FQNEAQ (reference sequence). Trimming left V 2 bases short and J 9 bases short, with 17 bases between. The CDR3 loop spans 14 amino acids. In DNA form, the CDR3 reads TGTGCCAGCAGCTTAAACACTCTGGACCAGGGGCAGTACTTA. This sequence encodes CASSLNTLDQGQYL.

As for this clonotype: The junction differs from germline at one of its ends, possibly a read error. This rearrangement joins TRBV6-1 to TRBJ2-1, with 9 bases that match TRBD2. The CDR3 length is 14 residues. Germline values: CDR1 MNHNS, CDR2 SASEGT. The CDR3: CAGLAGVFSHELFF. The CDR3 DNA reads as TGTGCCGGGTTAGCGGGAGTATTTAGCCATGAGCTGTTCTTC.

Concerning this clonotype: The CDR3 ends on some other residue instead of the conserved phenylalanine or tryptophan, so this is likely a read error. The DNA is left out, because the CDR3 cannot be placed on it with certainty; the CDR3 is given as TCRdb lists it. The chain employs TRBV28 and TRBJ2-7; the table's TRBD1 call for D was not verified on the DNA. The V gene's germline CDR1 is MDHEN and CDR2 SYDVKM. The CDR3 comprises 14 residues, both ends counted. CDR3 sequence: CASSFIGASYEQYS.

The J gene is TRBJ1-1, the V gene TRBV29-1; D is uncertain. The ends were cut back, 7 bases at V and 5 bases at J, with 23 bases in the middle. The CDR3 extends over 15 amino acids. From germline, CDR1 is SQVTM and CDR2 ANQGSEA. In nucleotides, the CDR3 is TGCAGCGCTTCCACGGGTTGGGCAATGAGGACTGAAGCTTTCTTT. It translates to CSASTGWAMRTEAFF.

As concerns this clonotype: This is likely a read error, given that the CDR3 carries no conserved phenylalanine or tryptophan at its end. The rearrangement links TRBV12-3 or TRBV12-4 to TRBJ1-4; no firm D call. CDR3 length: 14 amino acids. CDR3 loop: CASGLSGVGEKLFI. The DNA of the CDR3 is TGTGCCAGCGGTTTAAGTGGGGTTGGTGAAAAACTGTTTATT.

As concerns this clonotype: The junction departs from the called germline gene at one end, perhaps through a read error. V usage is TRBV11-2 and J usage is TRBJ1-2; no firm D call. The CDR3 sequence is 16 residues long. CDR1 is SGHAT, CDR2 FQNNGV, per germline. The CDR3 nucleotides read TGTACCAGCAGCTTAGATTCGTTAGCCTATTCTCGAGGCTATACCTTC. This translates into CTSSLDSLAYSRGYTF.

A remark on this clonotype: Relative to the germline gene, one junction end is altered; a read error may explain this. The J gene is TRBJ1-1, the V gene TRBV4-1, with no clear D. Looked up from germline, CDR1 is MGHRA and CDR2 is YSYEKL. The CDR3 loop spans 14 amino acids. The CDR3 DNA reads as TGCGCCAGCAGCCAAGACCCACGGGCGGGTGAAACTTTCTTT. This gives the protein CASSQDPRAGETFF.

With respect to this clonotype: One junction end disagrees with the germline gene, perhaps due to a read error. V usage is TRBV6-1 and J usage is TRBJ1-4; D uncertain. The germline V gene encodes CDR1 MNHNS and CDR2 SASEGT. This CDR3 is built from 14 residues. The CDR3 DNA reads TGTGCTAGCAGTAAGGAAAGTGAGAGTGAAAAACTGTTTTTT. This gives the protein CASSKESESEKLFF.

As to this clonotype: The junction differs from germline at one of its ends, possibly a read error. The V gene is TRBV6-2 or TRBV6-3, the J gene TRBJ2-5; TRBD2 agrees at 9 bases. Per germline, CDR1 MNHEY and CDR2 SVGEGT. This CDR3 region has 15 residues. The CDR3 reads CVSSGLAREEETQNF. CDR3 sequence (DNA): TGTGTCAGCAGTGGACTAGCGAGAGAGGAAGAGACCCAGAACTTC.

As regards this clonotype: The conserved final phenylalanine or tryptophan is absent from the CDR3, which likely points to a read error. Because the CDR3's place on the DNA is in doubt, the DNA is left out and the CDR3 is given as listed by TCRdb. V gene TRBV7-8 combines with J gene TRBJ2-3; TRBD1, as called in the table, went unchecked against the DNA. The CDR3 numbers 16 amino acids, ends counted. The germline V gene encodes CDR1 SGHVS and CDR2 FQNEAQ. CDR3 loop: CASSSTGGGYSETRYY.

The V and J genes are TRBV7-9 and TRBJ2-5; no clear D. The CDR3 has 12 residues. CDR1 is SEHNR, CDR2 FQNEAQ, per germline (reference sequence). CDR3 region: CATSQEGETQYF. CDR3 nucleotide sequence: TGTGCTACCAGCCAGGAAGGGGAGACCCAGTACTTC.

As to this clonotype: The germline gene is not matched at one end of the junction; a read error may be the cause. This chain uses TRBV11-1 with TRBJ2-4, with 8 bases identical to TRBD2. The CDR3 totals 17 residues. Germline V gene data show CDR1 as SGHAT and CDR2 as FQDESV (reference sequence). This chain's CDR3 is CAISFPGISGVKNIQYF. The DNA for the CDR3 is TGTGCCATCAGCTTTCCCGGGATTAGCGGGGTCAAAAACATTCAGTACTTC.

Worth noting for this clonotype: A junction end diverges from the germline sequence, so it may reflect a read error. The chain uses TRBV29-1 and TRBJ2-1, with TRBD2 matching 7 bases. The length of the CDR3 is 14 residues. Germline loops: CDR1 SQVTM, CDR2 ANQGSEA. CDR3 loop: CSVQAGSSYNEQFF. CDR3 bases: TGCAGCGTCCAAGCGGGAAGCTCCTACAATGAGCAATTCTTC.

Concerning this clonotype itself: This clone may be a read error of a much larger clone one base away. The chain has TRBV7-9 and TRBJ2-3; 9 bases agree with TRBD2. V gave up 0 bases and J gave up 5 bases; unmatched junction bases: 9. CDR1 and CDR2 (germline): SEHNR, FQNEAQ (reference sequence). The CDR3 consists of 17 residues. CDR3 loop: CASSLARIAGVGDTQYF. DNA for the CDR3: TGTGCCAGCAGCTTAGCCCGAATAGCGGGAGTGGGAGATACGCAGTATTTT.

With regard to this clonotype: Since the CDR3 does not end with the conserved phenylalanine or tryptophan, this likely comes from a read error. The chain uses TRBV4-1 and TRBJ1-4; D unclear. Trimming pared 4 bases from V and 6 bases from J, leaving 15 bases between. The CDR3 runs 15 residues. Germline CDR1 reads MGHRA; CDR2 reads YSYEKL. In DNA form, the CDR3 reads TGCGCCAGCAGCCCGCCGGGGATCTCGCATGAAAAACTGTTTATT. It encodes CASSPPGISHEKLFI.

With respect to this clonotype: This is likely a read error, given that the CDR3 carries no conserved phenylalanine or tryptophan at its end. The rearrangement links TRBV6-2 or TRBV6-3 to TRBJ2-7; D not resolved. The CDR3 spans 13 residues. The germline V gene has CDR1 MNHEY and CDR2 SVGEGT. As DNA, the CDR3 is TGTACCAGCAGTTACGAGGTATCCTACGAGCAGTACTTA. As protein: CTSSYEVSYEQYL.

The DNA of the CDR3 is TGTGCCAGCAGCTTAATAGGGGTAACAGGGAACAATCAGCCCCAGTATTTT. Translating gives CASSLIGVTGNNQPQYF. V is TRBV11-2 and J is TRBJ1-5; a weak D match, TRBD1 (6 bases). Near its end, the DNA agrees better with TRBJ2-3, so the J call may be wrong. The CDR3 sequence is 17 residues long. From germline, CDR1 is SGHAT and CDR2 FQNNGV.

Worth noting for this clonotype: Here the CDR3 omits its conserved ending phenylalanine or tryptophan, so a read error is the likely source. The chain is built from TRBV28 and TRBJ1-1; TRBD1 matches at 7 bases. CDR1 and CDR2 (germline): MDHEN, SYDVKM. CDR3 size: 12 residues. With 6 bases clipped from V and 7 bases from J, the junction kept 5 bases outside the gene matches. In DNA form, the CDR3 reads TGTGCCAGCAGGAACACAGGGGTTGAAGCTTTCGTT. Translation: CASRNTGVEAFV.

In regard to this clonotype: The junction shows a germline mismatch at one end, possibly a read error. The chain uses TRBV11-2 and TRBJ2-3, with TRBD2 matching 8 bases. This CDR3 has 16 residues. From germline, CDR1 is SGHAT and CDR2 FQNNGV. The CDR3 DNA reads as TGTGCCGGCAGTTTACAAGCGGGAGTCGGCACAGATACGCAGTATTTT. As protein: CAGSLQAGVGTDTQYF.

Regarding this clonotype: A much larger clonotype is one base distant, so this may be a read error. This chain joins TRBV6-2 or TRBV6-3 and TRBJ1-1; TRBD1 matches 7 bases. Per germline, CDR1 MNHEY and CDR2 SVGEGT. The CDR3 is 13 residues long. The CDR3 spells CANRGDSHTEVFF. CDR3 DNA: TGTGCCAACAGAGGGGACAGCCACACTGAAGTTTTCTTT.

With regard to this clonotype: It is likely a read error, because the conserved phenylalanine at the end of the CDR3 is missing. The V call is TRBV11-2, the J call TRBJ2-7, with TRBD1 as a possible D gene (6 bases). Germline V gene sequence: CDR1 SGHAT, CDR2 FQNNGV. This CDR3 has 16 residues. V was cut by 5 bases and J by 2 bases, with 19 bases left in between. As DNA, the CDR3 is TGTGCCAGCAGCCCTTGGTGGGGGCGGGCCACCTACGAGCAGTACATC. Its protein is CASSPWWGRATYEQYI.

In this sample, this clonotype turned up once. The chain's CDR3 is CASSPQMTERTGELFF. The DNA of the CDR3 is TGTGCCAGCAGCCCCCAGATGACGGAACGCACCGGGGAGCTGTTTTTT. The genes are TRBV11-2 and TRBJ2-2; D is unclear. The CDR3 is 16 amino acids. Trimming pared 5 bases from V and 4 bases from J, leaving 17 bases between. Germline V gene lookup returns CDR1 SGHAT and CDR2 FQNNGV.

This clonotype was recorded a few times. A read error may be the cause here, since a much bigger clone is one base away. The V and J genes are TRBV6-6 and TRBJ2-7; 12 bases line up with TRBD1. The CDR3 contains 16 residues. J gave up 7 bases and V 4 bases, and 11 bases lay outside the gene matches. Germline V CDR1 and CDR2: MNHNY, SVGAGI (reference sequence). CDR3 sequence (DNA): TGTGCCAGCAGTTCTATCCCGGGACAGGGGGCGCGTGAGCAGTACTTC. This gives the protein CASSSIPGQGAREQYF.

This clonotype was seen once. The chain employs TRBV29-1 and TRBJ2-7, with TRBD2 identical over 13 bases. With 6 bases clipped from V and 10 bases from J, the junction kept 15 bases outside the gene matches. Germline CDR1 reads SQVTM; CDR2 reads ANQGSEA. CDR3 size: 15 residues. The CDR3 here is CSVLILAGGPSDQYF. The CDR3 DNA sequence: TGCAGCGTCCTGATACTAGCGGGAGGGCCCAGCGATCAGTACTTC.

Concerning this clonotype: Sequence at one end of the junction differs from germline and may be a read error. J is TRBJ2-5 and V is TRBV5-1; D perhaps matches TRBD2 (5 bases). The CDR3 covers 15 residues. CDR1 and CDR2 (germline): SGHRS, YFSETQ. The CDR3 reads CTSSFDGEGRETHFF. CDR3 DNA: TGCACCAGCAGCTTTGACGGGGAAGGCCGAGAGACCCACTTCTTC.

Concerning this clonotype itself: A read error may explain this, as a much larger clone is one base away. The chain recombines TRBV9 with TRBJ2-1; 8 bases are a match to TRBD1. J lost 9 bases, V lost 6 bases, and 14 bases had no gene match. Germline V CDR1 and CDR2: SGDLS, YYNGEE. The CDR3 runs 15 residues. This chain's CDR3 is CASTRGTGGSGEQFF. CDR3 nucleotides: TGTGCCAGCACCCGCGGGACAGGTGGTAGTGGTGAGCAGTTCTTC.

This clonotype occurred many times. This sequence joins TRBV6-6 and TRBJ2-4, with D unresolved. The CDR3 sequence is 14 residues long. In germline, CDR1 is MNHNY, CDR2 SVGAGI (reference sequence). Trimming removed 8 bases from V and 9 bases from J, with 20 bases in between. CDR3 in DNA: TGTGCCAGCTTAAATCCTCTCGAGGCACGCATTCAGTACTTC. Translated: CASLNPLEARIQYF.

Many counts were recorded for this clonotype. The rearrangement joins TRBV5-6 to TRBJ2-1, with 11 bases that match TRBD2. V shed 3 bases and J 1 base; nucleotides not matched to a gene: 9. CDR3 length: 18 residues. The germline CDR1 and CDR2 sequences are SGHDT and YYEEEE. The CDR3 reads CASSSGLAVFRSYNEQFF. The CDR3 DNA sequence: TGTGCCAGCAGCTCGGGACTAGCGGTATTTCGATCCTACAATGAGCAGTTCTTC.

Comment on this clonotype: Since no conserved phenylalanine or tryptophan closes the CDR3, a read error is the likely cause. The chain links TRBV12-3 or TRBV12-4 to TRBJ2-3; the D is unclear. The CDR3 runs 14 residues. The CDR3 sequence is CACSLSARRHTQYL. The DNA of the CDR3 is TGTGCCTGCAGTTTATCGGCGCGTAGACATACGCAGTATCTT.

On this clonotype: Because it lacks the conserved phenylalanine or tryptophan at the end, this CDR3 is likely a read error. This chain connects TRBV12-3 or TRBV12-4 to TRBJ2-3, with 8 bases lining up with TRBD1. The CDR3 has 14 residues. V shed 7 bases, J shed 6 bases, and the junction held 9 bases outside the gene matches. The CDR3 protein is CASNFTGGGDTQYL. DNA of the CDR3: TGTGCCAGCAATTTCACAGGGGGTGGGGATACGCAGTATTTA.